The present T cell receptor beta chain was sequenced within a study of T cell repertoires in cytomegalovirus infection. TCRdb ran MiXCR on the reads and lists one entry per CDR3 protein. The data contain about 310,000 distinct CDR3 sequences, just under 25% of them singletons. This clonotype appeared many times. Its specificity is not known. V lost 2 bases and J 0 bases, leaving 8 bases between the germline ends. The CDR3 loop spans 15 amino acids. CDR1 is MNHEY and CDR2 is SMNVEV in the germline V gene (reference sequence). Sequenced here: cultured PBMCs, sampled from culture after CMV antigen stimulation. This receptor was identified in a human donor in good health (CMV status not recorded). Some clones in this sample may be carry-over from other donors' samples. The V gene is TRBV27, the J gene TRBJ1-3, with D unresolved. CDR3 protein: CASSLKGFSGNTIYF. The CDR3 region has the DNA TGTGCCAGCAGTTTAAAAGGGTTCTCTGGAAACACCATATATTTT.